The sequence of this T cell receptor (beta chain) was determined in a study of blood T cell repertoires in COVID-19 (dated by TCRdb to about 2020). For the wider study: Collaborator samples came from the United States, Italy and Spain and covered acute and convalescent phases of COVID-19. The material from the prospective study consisted of cDNA or gDNA derived from T cells, B-cell-depleted T cells, or PBMCs. The repertoires were released in a freely available public database meant as a resource for research on the immune response to SARS-CoV-2. Subjects who had been exposed to COVID-19, were actively infected with it, or had recovered from it provided the deeply sampled blood TCRbeta repertoires that made up the dataset. Sample metadata almost always included a de-identified subject ID, COVID-19 status, age in years and sex. HLA class I and class II types, where available, came from metadata supplied by the sample provider rather than from assay-based typing. The samples were drawn from the first 160 participants of the ongoing ImmuneRACE study and from 950 to 1,500 subjects provided by 6 global collaborators.

CDR1 is given as KGHSH and CDR2 as LQKENI, both from the germline V gene. CDR3 length: 18 amino acids, cysteine to phenylalanine. The entry retains the CDR3 DNA only, 54 bases that are in frame from base 1. Germline trimming: 1 base from V, 6 bases from J; junction bases outside gene matches: 6. The immunoSEQ Assay, a bias-controlled multiplex PCR, was used to amplify TCRbeta CDR3 regions from genomic DNA. On the study's bioinformatics: Nucleated cell counts per sample were estimated from amplification of reference gene primers within the assay. Sequence reads were collapsed and filtered to measure the absolute abundance of every unique TCRbeta CDR3 rearrangement. For each sample, productive Simpson clonality was calculated as the square root of Simpson's diversity index across productive rearrangements. TCRdb limited this immuneACCESS table to in-frame rearrangements with V and J called. A share of clones is missing; checked studies link under half to unresolved V genes, and the rest is unexplained. V and J calls and clone size are given by that table; D and trimming were obtained from the DNA. This sample lists around 300,000 clones; roughly 85% were detected once. The ten top clones hold about 3% of the sample.

To note about this clone: What this receptor recognizes is not known. There are no base qualities to consult, and no much larger clone falls within one base.

Beyond this particular receptor, the publication reports: The amount of clinical and demographic metadata varied by source and participant and was provided uncurated.

The collaborating institutions used their own protocols to collect whole blood in K2EDTA tubes. For TCRbeta analysis, collaborator samples were shipped as frozen whole blood, as isolated PBMCs, or as DNA extracted from either sample type. This receptor was obtained from a woman in her thirties with active or convalescent COVID-19. Sequencing input: peripheral blood. The chain employs TRBV18 and TRBJ2-1; TRBD2 aligns with 16 central bases. The bases read TGTGCCAGCTCACCACGACTCGGGACTAGCGGGGGGGCCAATGAGCAGTTCTTC. Its product reads: CASSPRLGTSGGANEQFF.